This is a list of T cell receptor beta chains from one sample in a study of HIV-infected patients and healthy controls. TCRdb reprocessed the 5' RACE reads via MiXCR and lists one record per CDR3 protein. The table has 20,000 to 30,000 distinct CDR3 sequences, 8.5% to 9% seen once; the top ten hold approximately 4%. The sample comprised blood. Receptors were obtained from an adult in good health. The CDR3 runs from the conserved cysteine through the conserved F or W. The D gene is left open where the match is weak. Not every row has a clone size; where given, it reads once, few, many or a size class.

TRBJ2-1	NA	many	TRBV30	TGTGCCTGGAGGGTTTGGGATTACACAAACAATGAGCAGTTCTTC	CAWRVWDYTNNEQFF
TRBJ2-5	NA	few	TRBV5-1	TGCGCCAGCAGCTTACCGGGGGCGGGGGCCCAGTACTTC	CASSLPGAGAQYF
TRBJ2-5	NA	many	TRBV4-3	TGCGCCAGCAGCCAAGTCCTGGCTAGTCACCAAGAGACCCAGTACTTC	CASSQVLASHQETQYF
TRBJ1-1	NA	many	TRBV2	TGTGCCAGCATGGTACCGAACACTGAAGCTTTCTTT	CASMVPNTEAFF
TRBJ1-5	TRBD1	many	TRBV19	TGTGCCAGTAGTCCAGTAGACAGGGGTAATCAGCCCCAGCATTTT	CASSPVDRGNQPQHF
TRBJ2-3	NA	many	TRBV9	TGTGCCAGCAGCGCCTTAGACTACACAGATACGCAGTATTTT	CASSALDYTDTQYF
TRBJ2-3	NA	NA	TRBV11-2	TGTGCCAGCAGCTTAGCCGGATCAGATACGCAGTATTTT	CASSLAGSDTQYF
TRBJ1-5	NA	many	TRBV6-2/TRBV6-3	TGTGCCAGCACCGAGATCCTACGGGGGCAGCCCCAGCATTTT	CASTEILRGQPQHF
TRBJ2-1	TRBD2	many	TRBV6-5	TGTGCCACCTCCGGGGGGGCCCTCAATGAGCAGTTCTTC	CATSGGALNEQFF
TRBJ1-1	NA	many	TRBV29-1	TGCAGCGTTGGACAAGCCTCGGGCACTGAAGCTTTCTTT	CSVGQASGTEAFF
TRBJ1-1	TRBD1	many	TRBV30	TGTGCCTGGAGTGGGAGACAGGGAGCTGAAGCTTTCTTT	CAWSGRQGAEAFF
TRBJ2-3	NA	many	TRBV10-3	TGTGCCATCAGGGAGGGGGCAAGCACAGATACGCAGTATTTT	CAIREGASTDTQYF
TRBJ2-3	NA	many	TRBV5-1	TGCGCCAGCAGCTTGGGGGCCGAAGATACGCAGTATTTT	CASSLGAEDTQYF
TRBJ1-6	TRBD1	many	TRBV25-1	TGTGCCAGCAGTGATAACAGGGGAGGGTCACCCCTCCACTTT	CASSDNRGGSPLHF
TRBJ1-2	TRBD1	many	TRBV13	TGTGCCAGCAGCTCGTGGGACAGGCCACAAGACTACACCTTC	CASSSWDRPQDYTF
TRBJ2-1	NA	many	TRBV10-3	TGTGCCATCAGTGAGTCTTCCGGGCCCGAGCAGTTCTTC	CAISESSGPEQFF
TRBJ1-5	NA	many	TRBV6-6	TGTGCCGTTCCCCACGAGGGTCAGCCCCAGCATTTT	CAVPHEGQPQHF
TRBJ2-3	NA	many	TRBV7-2	TGTGCCAGCAGCTTAGGGTTTGGGGGGGGCGGCACAGATACGCAGTATTTT	CASSLGFGGGGTDTQYF
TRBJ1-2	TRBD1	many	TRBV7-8	TGTGCCAGCAGCCCGCGACAGGGGTACTATGGCTACACCTTC	CASSPRQGYYGYTF
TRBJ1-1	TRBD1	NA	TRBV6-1	TGTGCCAGCAGAACCCGTTCAGGGGGCACTGAAGCTTTCTTT	CASRTRSGGTEAFF
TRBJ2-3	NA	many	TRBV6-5	TGTGCCAGCAGTTACACGGGGAAGGCAGATACGCAGTATTTT	CASSYTGKADTQYF
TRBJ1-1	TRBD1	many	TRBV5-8	TGTGCCAGCAGCTTCTTGGGACAGGGGAGCACTGAAGCTTTCTTT	CASSFLGQGSTEAFF
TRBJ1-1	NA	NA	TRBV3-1	TGTGCCAGCAGCCAAGAAGGCAGGGTGAACACTGAAGCTTTCTTT	CASSQEGRVNTEAFF
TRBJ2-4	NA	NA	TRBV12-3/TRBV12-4	TGTGCCAGCAGTCCTAGATCCAAAAACATTCAGTACTTC	CASSPRSKNIQYF
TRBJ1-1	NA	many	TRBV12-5	TGTGCTAGTGCCCCGGGCAGGGCGAACACTGAAGCTTTCTTT	CASAPGRANTEAFF
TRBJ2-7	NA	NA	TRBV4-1	TGCGCCAGCAGCCCTTCCGGGGTCTCCTACGAGCAGTACTTC	CASSPSGVSYEQYF
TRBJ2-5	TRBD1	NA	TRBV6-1	TGTGCCAGCAGTGATGGACAGGGCAGAGAGACCCAGTACTTC	CASSDGQGRETQYF
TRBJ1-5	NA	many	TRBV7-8	TGTGCCAGCAGCGGCCCAAGTGGACAGCCCCAGCATTTT	CASSGPSGQPQHF
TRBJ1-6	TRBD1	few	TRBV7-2	TGTGCCAGCGGGACAGGCTACGGTTCACCCCTCCACTTT	CASGTGYGSPLHF
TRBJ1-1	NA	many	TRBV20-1	TGCAGTGCTCCTCCCCTCGGGGGGGGAACTTTCACTGAAGCTTTCTTT	CSAPPLGGGTFTEAFF
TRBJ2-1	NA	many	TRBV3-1	TGTGCCAGCAGCCAAGAGGGCAGCGAGCCTTTTATATACAATGAGCAGTTCTTC	CASSQEGSEPFIYNEQFF
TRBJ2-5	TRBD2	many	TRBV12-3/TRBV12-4	TGTGCCAGCAGCTCGCCCCCGGCCGTCAGCGGGAGAGAGACCCAGTACTTC	CASSSPPAVSGRETQYF
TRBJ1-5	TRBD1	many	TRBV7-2	TGTGCCAGCAGCCTCTTTCCCATAACAGGGGGCAATCAGCCCCAGCATTTT	CASSLFPITGGNQPQHF
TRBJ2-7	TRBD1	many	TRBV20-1	TGCAGTGCTAGGTCGTGGGGACAGGGGGCCCGATCTCCCTACGAGCAGTACTTC	CSARSWGQGARSPYEQYF
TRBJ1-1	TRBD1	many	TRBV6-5	TGTGCCAGCAGACTGGACAGGACGAACACTGAAGCTTTCTTT	CASRLDRTNTEAFF
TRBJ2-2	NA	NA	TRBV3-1	TGTGCCAGCAGCCAAGGAATCGGACTCGGGACCGGGGAGCTGTTTTTT	CASSQGIGLGTGELFF
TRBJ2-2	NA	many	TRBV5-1	TGCGCCAGCAGCTTCGAGAGGGGCACCGGGGAGCTGTTTTTT	CASSFERGTGELFF
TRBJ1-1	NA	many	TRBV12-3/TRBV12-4	TGTGCCAGCAACCTGGCGGCAGGCGCTGAAGCTTTCTTT	CASNLAAGAEAFF
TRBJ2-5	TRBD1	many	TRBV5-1	TGCGCCAGCAGCTTGGCCGGGACAGAACAAGAGACCCAGTACTTC	CASSLAGTEQETQYF
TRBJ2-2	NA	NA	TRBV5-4	TGTGCCAGCAGGCTGACAGGGAACACCGGGGAGCTGTTTTTT	CASRLTGNTGELFF
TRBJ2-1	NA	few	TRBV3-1	TGTGCCAGCAGCCAAGGGTCTGTCTCCTACAATGAGCAGTTCTTC	CASSQGSVSYNEQFF
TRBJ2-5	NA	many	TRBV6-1	TGTGCCAGCAGTTTGAAGCAGGTCTTGGAGACCCAGTACTTC	CASSLKQVLETQYF
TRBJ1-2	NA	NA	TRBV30	TGTGCCTGGAGTGGTGGGGGAGAGGGCTACACCTTC	CAWSGGGEGYTF
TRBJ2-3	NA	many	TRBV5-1	TGCGCCAGCAGCTTGGTTCCGGGGCAGCCTAGCACAGATACGCAGTATTTT	CASSLVPGQPSTDTQYF
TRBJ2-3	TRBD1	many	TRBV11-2	TGTGCCAGCAGTTTCGGACAGGGGGAAGCAGATACGCAGTATTTT	CASSFGQGEADTQYF
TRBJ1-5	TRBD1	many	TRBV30	TGTGCCTGGAGCCAACCCGGGACAGGCGGTCACGGTCAGCCCCAGCATTTT	CAWSQPGTGGHGQPQHF
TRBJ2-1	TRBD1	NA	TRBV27	TGTGCCAGCAAGACAACCGGGACAGGGAGTACCAAGGAGCAGTTCTTC	CASKTTGTGSTKEQFF
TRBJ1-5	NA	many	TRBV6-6	TGTGCCAGCATTTCATCGGTGTGGCGGAGCAATCAGCCCCAGCATTTT	CASISSVWRSNQPQHF
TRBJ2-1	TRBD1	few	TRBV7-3	TGTGCCAGCAGCGTAGGCCGGGACAGGGTCTACAATGAGCAGTTCTTC	CASSVGRDRVYNEQFF
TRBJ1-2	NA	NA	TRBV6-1	TGTGCCAGCAGTCTCACGAGGGGCTATGGCTACACCTTC	CASSLTRGYGYTF